The present T cell receptor beta chain was sequenced within a study of cytomegalovirus exposure and HLA in healthy donors. Across the study: Earlier, 100 million or so unique TCR beta sequences were recovered from 200 million or so T cells by an analysis. Around 80 million unique TCR sequences came from HLA-typed donors in an early release.

There are 16 residues in the CDR3. Germline V CDR1 and CDR2: SGHDT, YYEEEE. The V end was cut by 4 bases, the J end by 0 bases, with 16 bases between. Study outcomes and limitations: It was likely that a cluster of highly shared sequence variants was a sequencing artifact. Presence/absence analyses treated sequencing depth as roughly uniform across donors.

For this clone: Its antigen is not known.

Use of 60 Vbeta and 13 Jbeta primers characterized the PCR. The table came from immunoSEQ multiplex PCR; TCRdb's copy has only in-frame clones and leaves some out. The sample lists 100,000 to 150,000 clones, roughly 85% occurring once. The source material was PBMCs. This sequence joins TRBV5-6 and TRBJ2-5; a weak D match, TRBD2 (6 bases). This TCR was sampled from a man younger than 30 in good health and CMV-seropositive. The CDR3 coding sequence is TGTGCCAGCAGCCCCTGGGTAGCGGCTTACCAAGAGACCCAGTACTTC. Residues: CASSPWVAAYQETQYF.